The sequence of this TCR beta chain was determined in a study of blood T cell repertoires in COVID-19. Study summary: T cells, B-cell-depleted T cells, or PBMCs supplied cDNA or gDNA.

The authors' processing: Reference gene primer amplification gave nucleated cell count estimates. TCRdb's table, derived via immunoSEQ multiplex PCR, lists solely in-frame clones and lacks some. V, J and clone size derive from that table, while D and trimming were established from the DNA sequence. The data show about 58,000 clones, 78% seen once. CDR3 size: 22 residues. Germline loops: CDR1 GTSNPN, CDR2 SVGIG (reference sequence). Trimming shortened V by 0 bases and J by 5 bases, and 37 bases separated the two germline ends. The chain combines TRBV30 with TRBJ1-1; tentatively, D is TRBD1 (6 bases). The TCR originated in a human donor in a cohort sampled during active COVID-19. The sample was peripheral blood. CDR3 protein: CAWSVLTPRQESPLQVGTEAFF. The CDR3 DNA sequence: TGTGCCTGGAGTGTCCTCACCCCGAGACAGGAAAGTCCCCTCCAGGTAGGGACTGAAGCTTTCTTT.